Sequencing of this T cell receptor beta chain was carried out in a study of T cell changes during pregnancy in multiple sclerosis. Germline lookup yields CDR1 MNHEY and CDR2 SMNVEV (reference sequence). The CDR3 is 16 residues long. The junction had 5 bases not matched to a gene; V was cut back by 5 bases and J by 2 bases. This table comes from immunoSEQ multiplex PCR, and its TCRdb copy is limited to in-frame clones, with some not included. The table shows tens of thousands of clones, with roughly 92% occurring only once. The clonotype originates from a female donor with multiple sclerosis, enrolled in a pregnancy study. The rearrangement uses TRBV27 and TRBJ2-6; 8 bases map to TRBD1. Sequenced here: peripheral blood, sampled in the second trimester of pregnancy. The CDR3 DNA follows: TGTGCCAGCAGTCTACAGGGGGGAACTGGGGCCAACGTCCTGACTTTC. It encodes CASSLQGGTGANVLTF.